This is a list of T cell receptor beta chains from one sample in a study of blood T cell dynamics during melanoma immunotherapy. Assay: immunoSEQ multiplex PCR; the TCRdb copy retains only in-frame clones and omits some. The table records some 9,800 clones, approximately 90% of them present only once. The specimen was blood, collected from a patient treated with checkpoint blockade. Receptors were obtained from a human donor with melanoma. Each CDR3 is given with its conserved first and last residue. Each record gives: D gene, J gene, clone size, V gene, CDR3 protein, CDR3 DNA. D genes are given only for firm matches. Clone size is stated in some rows and not others, as once, few, many or a class when expanded.

>NA|TRBJ2-3|NA|TRBV5-1
CASSPESDTQYF
TGCGCCAGCAGCCCCGAATCAGATACGCAGTATTTT
>NA|TRBJ2-1|NA|TRBV18
CASSRGRDNNEQFF
TGTGCCAGCTCACGGGGCAGGGATAACAATGAGCAGTTCTTC
>TRBD1|TRBJ1-2|NA|TRBV19
CASSIGTAADGYTF
TGTGCCAGTAGTATCGGGACAGCTGCGGATGGCTACACCTTC
>NA|TRBJ1-5|once|TRBV6-1
CASSGYKQPQHF
TGTGCCAGCAGTGGGTATAAGCAGCCCCAGCATTTT
>NA|TRBJ2-7|NA|TRBV18
CASSPNYRDAEQYF
TGTGCCAGCTCACCAAATTACAGGGACGCGGAGCAGTACTTC
>NA|TRBJ1-1|NA|TRBV27
CASSTRTASEAFF
TGTGCCAGCAGTACTCGGACAGCATCTGAAGCTTTCTTT
>NA|TRBJ1-1|NA|TRBV6-1
CASSEGQTRTEAFF
TGTGCCAGCAGTGAAGGACAGACCCGAACTGAAGCTTTCTTT
>NA|TRBJ2-7|NA|TRBV5-1
CASSLDSLSYEQYF
TGCGCCAGCAGCTTGGACAGCCTATCCTACGAGCAGTACTTC
>NA|TRBJ1-3|NA|TRBV7-8
CASSPTGSGNTIYF
TGTGCCAGCAGCCCGACGGGCTCTGGAAACACCATATATTTT
>TRBD2|TRBJ2-7|NA|TRBV27
CASRPTSGAYEQYF
TGTGCCAGCAGGCCGACTAGCGGGGCCTACGAGCAGTACTTC
>TRBD1|TRBJ1-5|NA|TRBV5-1
CASSPGQGSRQPQHF
TGCGCCAGCAGCCCGGGACAGGGGTCGCGGCAGCCCCAGCATTTT
>NA|TRBJ2-2|NA|TRBV4-3
CASSQARGLGGELFF
TGCGCCAGCAGCCAAGCCCGGGGATTGGGCGGGGAGCTGTTTTTT
>NA|TRBJ2-4|NA|TRBV19
CASSNRKDAGKNIQYF
TGTGCCAGTAGTAATAGGAAGGATGCAGGCAAAAACATTCAGTACTTC
>NA|TRBJ2-2|NA|TRBV28
CASRPSVGASNTGELFF
TGTGCCAGCAGACCCTCCGTCGGGGCATCGAACACCGGGGAGCTGTTTTTT
>NA|TRBJ1-5|NA|TRBV27
CASSLNGVQQPQHF
TGTGCCAGCAGTTTAAACGGGGTCCAGCAGCCCCAGCATTTT
>TRBD1|TRBJ1-2|few|TRBV18
CASSPGQERRGYTF
TGTGCCAGCTCACCGGGACAGGAAAGACGAGGCTACACCTTC
>NA|TRBJ2-1|NA|TRBV19
CASSITRDNEQFF
TGTGCCAGTAGTATAACCCGCGACAATGAGCAGTTCTTC
>NA|TRBJ2-4|once|TRBV2
CASSLGIENIQYF
TGTGCCAGCAGTCTAGGGATTGAAAACATTCAGTACTTC
>TRBD1|TRBJ2-7|NA|TRBV7-2
CASSYPGQGSYEQYF
TGTGCCAGCAGTTACCCGGGACAGGGCTCCTACGAGCAGTACTTC
>NA|TRBJ1-5|NA|TRBV27
CASSLWGSLGNQPQHF
TGTGCCAGCAGTTTATGGGGCAGCTTGGGGAATCAGCCCCAGCATTTT
>NA|TRBJ2-2|NA|TRBV9
CASSVGMTRARDTGELFF
TGTGCCAGCAGCGTAGGGATGACCAGAGCTAGGGACACCGGGGAGCTGTTTTTT
>NA|TRBJ1-2|once|TRBV6-1
CASSVSLREGYTF
TGTGCCAGCAGTGTAAGCCTCAGGGAAGGCTACACCTTC
>NA|TRBJ2-7|NA|TRBV9
CASSAFGGPSYEQYF
TGTGCCAGCAGCGCTTTTGGCGGGCCTTCCTACGAGCAGTACTTC
>TRBD2|TRBJ2-1|NA|TRBV5-1
CASSPYALAAQFF
TGCGCCAGCAGCCCCTACGCTCTAGCGGCCCAGTTCTTC
>NA|TRBJ1-6|NA|TRBV5-5
CASSRNREWSPLHF
TGTGCCAGCAGCAGAAACAGGGAGTGGTCACCCCTCCACTTT
>NA|TRBJ2-7|NA|TRBV11-2
CASRRGLSSYEQYF
TGTGCCAGCCGACGGGGGTTGAGCTCCTACGAGCAGTACTTC
>NA|TRBJ2-7|NA|TRBV5-6
CASSLPQGEQYF
TGTGCCAGCAGCTTGCCACAGGGCGAGCAGTACTTC
>NA|TRBJ1-5|NA|TRBV19
CASSSWRGGNQPQHF
TGTGCCAGTAGTAGCTGGAGAGGGGGCAATCAGCCCCAGCATTTT
>NA|TRBJ2-2|NA|TRBV30
CAWSAGFLNRNTGELFF
TGTGCCTGGAGTGCAGGCTTTTTGAACAGAAACACCGGGGAGCTGTTTTTT
>TRBD1|TRBJ1-4|NA|TRBV5-7
CASSLDRGEPTNEKLFF
TGTGCCAGCAGCTTGGACAGGGGGGAGCCAACTAATGAAAAACTGTTTTTT
>TRBD1|TRBJ1-1|once|TRBV19
CASSLRQGEAFF
TGTGCCAGTAGTCTCCGACAGGGGGAAGCTTTCTTT
>NA|TRBJ2-2|NA|TRBV4-3
CASSQDWRNTGELFF
TGCGCCAGCAGCCAAGATTGGCGGAACACCGGGGAGCTGTTTTTT
>NA|TRBJ2-2|NA|TRBV5-1
CASSSRGPNTGELFF
TGCGCCAGCAGCTCCAGGGGCCCGAACACCGGGGAGCTGTTTTTT
>TRBD2|TRBJ2-1|NA|TRBV2
CASSPLAGGRDEQFF
TGTGCCAGCAGTCCACTAGCGGGTGGTAGAGATGAGCAGTTCTTC
>NA|TRBJ2-5|once|TRBV7-2
CASSRTDRETQYF
TGTGCCAGCAGCCGGACAGATAGAGAGACCCAGTACTTC
>NA|TRBJ2-1|NA|TRBV5-1
CASSLLDGRGSDEQFF
TGCGCCAGCAGCCTGCTTGACGGGAGAGGGAGCGATGAGCAGTTCTTC
>TRBD1|TRBJ1-2|NA|TRBV5-1
CASSTQGTYGYTF
TGCGCCAGCAGCACACAGGGGACTTATGGCTACACCTTC
>NA|TRBJ1-2|few|TRBV7-8
CASSPKGPRAGNIYGYTF
TGTGCCAGCAGCCCAAAGGGCCCCCGGGCCGGAAATATCTATGGCTACACCTTC
>TRBD2|TRBJ2-1|NA|TRBV9
CASSVGPSGGSNEQFF
TGTGCCAGCAGCGTAGGTCCTAGCGGGGGCTCCAATGAGCAGTTCTTC
>NA|TRBJ1-1|once|TRBV7-9
CASSPKLRVGTEAFF
TGTGCCAGCAGCCCGAAGCTGCGGGTAGGCACTGAAGCTTTCTTT
>NA|TRBJ1-6|NA|TRBV7-2
CASSSGQHNSPLHF
TGTGCCAGCAGCTCCGGACAGCATAATTCACCCCTCCACTTT
>NA|TRBJ1-4|NA|TRBV5-6
CASSLFLVNEKLFF
TGTGCCAGCAGCTTGTTCCTAGTTAATGAAAAACTGTTTTTT
>NA|TRBJ1-3|NA|TRBV9
CASSVEQGIRTGNTIYF
TGTGCCAGCAGCGTAGAGCAGGGGATAAGGACTGGAAACACCATATATTTT
>NA|TRBJ2-1|once|TRBV7-7
CASSSSPQEHEQFF
TGTGCCAGCAGCTCTAGTCCCCAGGAGCATGAGCAGTTCTTC
>NA|TRBJ1-5|NA|TRBV6-1
CATSRDSNQPQHF
TGTGCCACCTCAAGGGACAGCAATCAGCCCCAGCATTTT
>NA|TRBJ1-1|NA|TRBV7-3
CASSRGGAATEAFF
TGTGCCAGCAGCCGGGGGGGCGCGGCCACTGAAGCTTTCTTT
>NA|TRBJ2-1|NA|TRBV7-2
CASRWDGSSYNEQFF
TGTGCCAGCAGATGGGATGGGAGCTCCTACAATGAGCAGTTCTTC
>NA|TRBJ2-3|NA|TRBV7-9
CASSPGTGLNTDTQYF
TGTGCCAGCAGCCCCGGGACCGGCCTGAACACAGATACGCAGTATTTT
>NA|TRBJ1-1|NA|TRBV18
CASSPRGGAPNTEAFF
TGTGCCAGCTCACCACGAGGGGGGGCCCCGAACACTGAAGCTTTCTTT
>NA|TRBJ2-3|NA|TRBV29-1
CSVESARQGTDTQYF
TGCAGCGTTGAATCGGCCCGTCAGGGCACAGATACGCAGTATTTT
>NA|TRBJ1-2|medium-sized|TRBV6-5
CASSYGGAERDGYTF
TGTGCCAGCAGTTACGGCGGGGCAGAACGGGATGGCTACACCTTC
>NA|TRBJ2-2|NA|TRBV7-9
CASSGAEGWAGELFF
TGTGCCAGCAGCGGCGCGGAAGGGTGGGCCGGGGAGCTGTTTTTT
>NA|TRBJ1-1|NA|TRBV2
CASSESGEAFF
TGTGCCAGCAGTGAGTCCGGTGAAGCTTTCTTT